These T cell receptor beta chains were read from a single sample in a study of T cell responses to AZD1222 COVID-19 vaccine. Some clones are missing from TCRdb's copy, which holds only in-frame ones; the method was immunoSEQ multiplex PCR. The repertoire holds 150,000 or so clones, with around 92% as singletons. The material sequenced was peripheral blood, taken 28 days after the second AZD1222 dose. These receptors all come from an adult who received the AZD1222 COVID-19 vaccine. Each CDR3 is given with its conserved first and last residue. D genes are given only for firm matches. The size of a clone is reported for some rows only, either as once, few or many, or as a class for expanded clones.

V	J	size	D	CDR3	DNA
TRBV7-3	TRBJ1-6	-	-	CASSLNRPGDSPLHF	TGTGCCAGCAGCTTAAACAGGCCAGGGGACTCACCCCTCCACTTT
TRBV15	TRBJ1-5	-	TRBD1	CATSEGTAGNQPQHF	TGTGCCACCAGCGAAGGGACAGCCGGCAATCAGCCCCAGCATTTT
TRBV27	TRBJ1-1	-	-	CASSFSVRGDRSTEAFF	TGTGCCAGCAGTTTTTCGGTTCGAGGGGATAGGAGCACTGAAGCTTTCTTT
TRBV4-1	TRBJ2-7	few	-	CASSQQENYEQYF	TGCGCCAGCAGCCAACAAGAGAACTACGAGCAGTACTTC
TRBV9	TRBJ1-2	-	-	CASSVSGAYGYTF	TGTGCCAGCAGCGTATCAGGGGCGTATGGCTACACCTTC
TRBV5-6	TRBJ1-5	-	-	CASSLEGYSNQPQHF	TGTGCCAGCAGCTTGGAGGGGTATAGCAATCAGCCCCAGCATTTT
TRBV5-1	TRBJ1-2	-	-	CASSLQTDYGYTF	TGCGCCAGCAGTCTGCAGACGGACTATGGCTACACCTTC
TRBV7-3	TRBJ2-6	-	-	CASSLTRVSGANVLTF	TGTGCCAGCAGCTTAACGAGGGTCTCTGGGGCCAACGTCCTGACTTTC
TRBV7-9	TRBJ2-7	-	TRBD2	CASSLDSGGLGEQYF	TGTGCCAGCAGCTTAGATAGCGGGGGCCTCGGGGAGCAGTACTTC
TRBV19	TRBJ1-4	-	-	CASSIRATNEKLFF	TGTGCCAGTAGTATTAGAGCGACCAATGAAAAACTGTTTTTT
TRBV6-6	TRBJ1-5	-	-	CASSRQESNQPQHF	TGTGCCAGCAGCCGACAGGAGAGTAATCAGCCCCAGCATTTT
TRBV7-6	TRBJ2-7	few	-	CASSPQQGLGEQYF	TGTGCCAGCAGCCCCCAACAGGGTCTGGGGGAGCAGTACTTC
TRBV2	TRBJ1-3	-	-	CASSPRGGARGNTIYF	TGTGCCAGCAGTCCCCGAGGGGGGGCTCGTGGAAACACCATATATTTT
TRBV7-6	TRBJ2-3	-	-	CASSPNTGRRNPTDTQYF	TGTGCCAGCAGCCCTAATACAGGGCGACGAAATCCCACAGATACGCAGTATTTT
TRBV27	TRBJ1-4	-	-	CASTWDGSEKLFF	TGTGCCAGCACTTGGGACGGGAGTGAAAAACTGTTTTTT
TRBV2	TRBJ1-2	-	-	CASRNQQDNYGYTF	TGTGCCAGCAGGAACCAACAGGATAACTATGGCTACACCTTC
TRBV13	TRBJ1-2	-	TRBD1	CASSFPQGATSGYTF	TGTGCCAGCAGTTTTCCCCAGGGGGCAACTTCTGGCTACACCTTC
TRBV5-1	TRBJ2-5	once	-	CASSTAAAQETQYF	TGCGCCAGCAGCACTGCAGCGGCTCAAGAGACCCAGTACTTC
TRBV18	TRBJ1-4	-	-	CASSLGQPTNEKLFF	TGTGCCAGCTCACTCGGACAGCCGACTAATGAAAAACTGTTTTTT
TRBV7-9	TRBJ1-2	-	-	CASSLPITGLLTF	TGTGCCAGCAGCCTCCCAATTACAGGGCTCCTCACCTTC
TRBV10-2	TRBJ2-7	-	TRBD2	CASTLGGLAGALVYEQYF	TGCGCCAGCACCCTGGGGGGACTAGCGGGGGCGTTGGTCTACGAGCAGTACTTC
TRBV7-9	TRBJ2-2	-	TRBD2	CASSPSLAGTNTGELFF	TGTGCCAGCAGCCCTTCACTAGCGGGGACGAACACCGGGGAGCTGTTTTTT
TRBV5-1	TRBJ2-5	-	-	CASSLTGLETQYF	TGCGCCAGCAGCCTGACAGGTCTGGAGACCCAGTACTTC
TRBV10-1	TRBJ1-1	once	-	CASSESVGKTEAFF	TGCGCCAGCAGTGAGTCGGTAGGGAAGACTGAAGCTTTCTTT
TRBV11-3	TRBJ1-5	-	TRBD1	CASSLAGGSQPQHF	TGTGCCAGCAGCTTAGCAGGGGGTTCTCAGCCCCAGCATTTT
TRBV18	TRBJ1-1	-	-	CASSPYGRENTEAFF	TGTGCCAGCTCACCCTACGGACGGGAGAACACTGAAGCTTTCTTT
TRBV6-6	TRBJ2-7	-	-	CASSYLSVTGIYEQYF	TGTGCCAGCAGTTACCTATCGGTAACTGGGATCTACGAGCAGTACTTC
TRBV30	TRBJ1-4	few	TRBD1	CAWDRGIGEKLFF	TGTGCCTGGGACAGGGGTATAGGTGAAAAACTGTTTTTT
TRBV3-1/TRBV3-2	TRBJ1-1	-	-	CAKQNTEAFF	TGTGCCAAACAGAACACTGAAGCTTTCTTT
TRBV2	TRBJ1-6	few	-	CASVQSVYYNSPLHF	TGTGCCAGCGTCCAGTCTGTCTATTATAATTCACCCCTCCACTTT
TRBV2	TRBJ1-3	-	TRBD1	CASSARTGGENTIYF	TGTGCCAGCAGCGCGCGGACAGGGGGGGAAAACACCATATATTTT
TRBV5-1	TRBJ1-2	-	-	CASSLASGGVYGYTF	TGCGCCAGCAGCTTGGCCTCGGGAGGGGTCTATGGCTACACCTTC
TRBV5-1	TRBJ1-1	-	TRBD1	CASSWGDRETEAFF	TGCGCCAGCAGCTGGGGGGACAGAGAGACTGAAGCTTTCTTT
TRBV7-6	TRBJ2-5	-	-	CASSPRETQYF	TGTGCCAGCAGCCCCAGGGAGACCCAGTACTTC
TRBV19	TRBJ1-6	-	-	CASSPWAGANSPLHF	TGTGCCAGTAGTCCTTGGGCAGGGGCGAATTCACCCCTCCACTTT
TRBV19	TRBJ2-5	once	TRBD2	CASSAAGGGDQETQYF	TGTGCCAGTAGTGCCGCGGGGGGCGGGGACCAAGAGACCCAGTACTTC
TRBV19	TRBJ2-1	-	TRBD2	CASRLAGGNEQFF	TGTGCCAGTAGGCTAGCGGGGGGCAATGAGCAGTTCTTC
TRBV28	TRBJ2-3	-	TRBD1	CASSLFMGQGEDTQYF	TGTGCCAGCAGTTTGTTTATGGGACAGGGGGAAGATACGCAGTATTTT
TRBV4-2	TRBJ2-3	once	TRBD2	CASSHPTGTSGGWSTDTQYF	TGTGCCAGCAGCCATCCCACCGGGACTAGCGGGGGATGGTCGACAGATACGCAGTATTTT
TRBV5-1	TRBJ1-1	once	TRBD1	CASSSTGRDTEAFF	TGCGCCAGCAGCTCGACAGGGAGAGACACTGAAGCTTTCTTT
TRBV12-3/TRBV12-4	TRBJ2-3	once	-	CASSSNGGTQYF	TGTGCCAGCAGTTCGAACGGTGGAACGCAGTATTTT
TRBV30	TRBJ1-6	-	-	CAWRRGDRTLSYNSPLHF	TGTGCCTGGAGGCGGGGAGACAGGACACTCTCCTATAATTCACCCCTCCACTTT
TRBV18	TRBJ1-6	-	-	CASSPKEVVHVVGDSPLHF	TGTGCCAGCTCCCCCAAGGAGGTAGTCCATGTGGTTGGCGATTCACCCCTCCACTTT
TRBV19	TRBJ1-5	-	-	CASSIALSGYQPQHF	TGTGCCAGTAGTATAGCGTTGAGCGGGTACCAGCCCCAGCATTTT